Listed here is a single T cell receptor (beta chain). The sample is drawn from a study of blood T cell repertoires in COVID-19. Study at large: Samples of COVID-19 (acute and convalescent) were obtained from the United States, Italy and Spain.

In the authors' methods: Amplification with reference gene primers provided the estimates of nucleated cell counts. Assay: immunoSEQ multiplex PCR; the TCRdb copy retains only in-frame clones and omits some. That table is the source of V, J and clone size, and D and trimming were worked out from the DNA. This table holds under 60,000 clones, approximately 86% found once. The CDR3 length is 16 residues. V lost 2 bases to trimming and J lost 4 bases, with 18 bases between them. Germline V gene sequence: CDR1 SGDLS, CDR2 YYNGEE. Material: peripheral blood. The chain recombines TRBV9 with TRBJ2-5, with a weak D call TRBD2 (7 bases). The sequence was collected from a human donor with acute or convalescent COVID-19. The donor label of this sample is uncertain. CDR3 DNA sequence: TGTGCCAGCAGCGTGGGGGGGACAACTAGGGGAGAGACCCAGTACTTC. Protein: CASSVGGTTRGETQYF.